This section outlines one T cell receptor beta chain sequence together with its context. Other DNA sequences within the sample encode an identical CDR3. This sample is drawn from a study of technical replicates of blood from a few donors. Trimming stripped 6 bases from V and 4 bases from J, with 13 bases between. This CDR3 spans 13 amino acids. In germline, CDR1 is MNHEY, CDR2 SMNVEV (reference sequence). Sequencing used immunoSEQ multiplex PCR; TCRdb keeps in-frame clones, though not all of them. The table lists some 76,000 clones, almost 99% of them singletons. The sample consisted of T cells isolated from PBMCs. The chain joins TRBV27 to TRBJ2-7; the D gene is possibly TRBD1 (6 bases). This TCR was recovered from a human donor in good health. The CDR3 DNA follows: TGTGCCAGCAGCCTAAGAACAGGGTACGAGCAGTACTTC. It codes for CASSLRTGYEQYF.